This is a list of T cell receptor beta chains from one sample in a study of blood T cell repertoires in COVID-19. Produced via immunoSEQ multiplex PCR; TCRdb's table is partial and in-frame only. The data contain around 99,000 clones, around 74% of them seen just once; the ten biggest clones take up 15% to 20%. Specimen: peripheral blood. The receptors derive from a woman aged 80 or older with active or convalescent COVID-19. Both conserved end residues are part of each CDR3. The order of the fields is D gene, J gene, clone size, V gene, CDR3 DNA, CDR3 protein. The D gene is left open where the match is weak. For some rows the clone size is stated as once, few or many, or as a class when expanded; others skip it.

>TRBD1|TRBJ1-2|NA|TRBV20-1
TGCAGTGCTAGTGCCGGACAGGCTTTTAACTATGGCTACACCTTC
CSASAGQAFNYGYTF
>NA|TRBJ2-7|NA|TRBV19
TGTGCCAGTAGTATTCAGGTTTTAACTCCCTACGAGCAGTACTTC
CASSIQVLTPYEQYF
>TRBD1|TRBJ2-3|NA|TRBV24-1
TGTGCCACCAGTAAGGGGACAGGGGGCGCCTCAGATACGCAGTATTTT
CATSKGTGGASDTQYF
>NA|TRBJ1-1|NA|TRBV30
TGTGCCTGGAGTGTAGAAGGTGGCAGGTCCGCTTTCTTT
CAWSVEGGRSAFF
>NA|TRBJ1-1|NA|TRBV6-2/TRBV6-3
TGTGCCAGCAGTTACTCAGACACAGGAGCTGCTGAAGCTTTCTTT
CASSYSDTGAAEAFF
>TRBD1|TRBJ2-3|once|TRBV28
TGTGCCAGCAGCTCTAACAGGGGGCTAGGGGATACGCAGTATTTT
CASSSNRGLGDTQYF
>TRBD1|TRBJ1-2|NA|TRBV16
TGTGCCAGCAGCCAATACCCTACAGGGGGTGACAACTATGGCTACACCTTC
CASSQYPTGGDNYGYTF
>NA|TRBJ2-5|NA|TRBV5-1
TGCGCCAGCAGCTTGGGAGTTAGACGGGAGATGAAAGAGACCCAGTACTTC
CASSLGVRREMKETQYF
>NA|TRBJ2-7|NA|TRBV5-1
TGCGCCAGCAGCTACAGGGACCCCTACGAGCAGTACTTC
CASSYRDPYEQYF
>NA|TRBJ2-5|NA|TRBV6-5
TGTGCCAGCAGTTACTCGAGAATCGCGGGCTATGAGACCCAGTACTTC
CASSYSRIAGYETQYF
>TRBD1|TRBJ1-5|NA|TRBV5-1
TGTGCCAGCAGCTTGTCGGGACAGACCCCGCCCCAGCATTTT
CASSLSGQTPPQHF
>NA|TRBJ2-5|NA|TRBV2
TGTGCCAGCAGTGTTATGACAGGCCAAGAGACCCAGTACTTC
CASSVMTGQETQYF
>NA|TRBJ1-1|NA|TRBV11-1
TGTGCCAGCAGCTTAGCGCTCGCAGGGAACACTGAAGCTTTCTTT
CASSLALAGNTEAFF
>NA|TRBJ2-1|NA|TRBV9
TGTGCCAGCAGCCCGGAGATCACACGTGCCCATGAGCAGTTCTTC
CASSPEITRAHEQFF
>TRBD1|TRBJ2-6|NA|TRBV5-1
TGCGCCAGCAGCTTGGAGGGGCAGGGGGCTTTTGGGGCCAACGTCCTGACTTTC
CASSLEGQGAFGANVLTF
>NA|TRBJ1-6|NA|TRBV5-4
TGTGCCAGCAGCTCACCCGACACAGGGCCTTCACCCCTCCACTTT
CASSSPDTGPSPLHF
>NA|TRBJ1-3|NA|TRBV10-3
TGTGCCATCAGCGCCGACAGATTTGGAAACACCATATATTTT
CAISADRFGNTIYF
>TRBD1|TRBJ2-3|NA|TRBV5-1
TGTGCCAGCAGCTTGAGGGACAGTAACACAGATACGCAGTATTTT
CASSLRDSNTDTQYF
>NA|TRBJ1-4|few|TRBV9
TGTGCCAGCAGCGACTCAGGGTCTACTGAAAAACTGTTTTTT
CASSDSGSTEKLFF
>TRBD2|TRBJ2-1|NA|TRBV2
TGTGCCAGCATGTTCCGACTAGCGGGAGGGGGGGGACTGCAGTTCTTC
CASMFRLAGGGGLQFF
>TRBD1|TRBJ2-1|NA|TRBV7-2
TGTGCCAGCAGCTTAATACTTCAGGGGGATGAGCAGTTCTTC
CASSLILQGDEQFF
>TRBD2|TRBJ2-1|NA|TRBV5-1
TGTGCCAGCAGCAGTCTAGCGGGAGAAGTGGCTGAGCAGTTCTTC
CASSSLAGEVAEQFF
>NA|TRBJ2-7|NA|TRBV5-1
TGTGCCAGCAGCTTTTCGACAGGTCTGACCTACGAGCAGTACTTC
CASSFSTGLTYEQYF
>TRBD1|TRBJ1-4|once|TRBV18
TGTGCCAGCTCACGGGGGACAGGGGGCGTTGAAAAACTGTTTTTT
CASSRGTGGVEKLFF
>NA|TRBJ2-7|few|TRBV21-1
TGTGCCAGCAGCAAACGGGTAGCGGGTCCTCCTTTCTCCTACGAGCAGTACTTC
CASSKRVAGPPFSYEQYF
>NA|TRBJ2-3|NA|TRBV5-1
TGCGCCAGCAGCTTGGCAGTAGCGAGCACAGATACGCAGTATTTT
CASSLAVASTDTQYF
>NA|TRBJ1-2|NA|TRBV24-1
TGTGCCACCAGTGATTCTTCGGATGGCTACACCTTC
CATSDSSDGYTF
>NA|TRBJ1-1|NA|TRBV28
TGTGCCAGCAGTCTTGGGCAGAACACTGAAGCTTTCTTT
CASSLGQNTEAFF
>TRBD2|TRBJ2-1|NA|TRBV2
TGTGCCAGCCGACGGGCTAGCGGGAGGGTAAATGAGCAGTTCTTC
CASRRASGRVNEQFF
>TRBD2|TRBJ2-7|NA|TRBV7-9
TGTGCCAGCAGCTTGGGAGGGGTAAGCTCCTACGAGCAGTACTTC
CASSLGGVSSYEQYF
>NA|TRBJ1-2|once|TRBV9
TGTGCCAGCAGCGTAGACAGGAGCTACACCTTC
CASSVDRSYTF
>TRBD2|TRBJ2-7|few|TRBV23-1
TGCGCTACTACCATCGGGGGGGCCGTAAGCTCCTACGAGCAGTACTTC
CATTIGGAVSSYEQYF
>NA|TRBJ2-5|NA|TRBV30
TGTGCCTCGGGACTCGTGCAAGAGACCCAGTACTTC
CASGLVQETQYF
>NA|TRBJ2-3|NA|TRBV29-1
TGCAGCGTCCGGGAAGGACTCACTGCAGATACGCAGTATTTT
CSVREGLTADTQYF
>TRBD1|TRBJ1-2|NA|TRBV27
TGTGCCAGCAGCTCTGGGTTGGGACAGGGGTTCTATGGCTACACCTTC
CASSSGLGQGFYGYTF